These 30 T cell receptor beta chains share one sample of origin, sequenced in a study of cytomegalovirus exposure and HLA in healthy donors. Sequenced by immunoSEQ multiplex PCR; TCRdb stores in-frame clones only, minus some. Here the sample spans around 160,000 clones, about 90% being singletons. Sequencing was performed on PBMCs. These receptors came from a woman between 18 and 29 years old in good health and CMV-seropositive.

The rearrangement uses TRBV7-2 and TRBJ2-3; tentative D call: TRBD2 (6 bases). Trimming shortened V by 4 bases and J by 2 bases, and 10 bases separated the two germline ends. The CDR3 sequence is 14 residues long. The germline V gene has CDR1 SGHTA and CDR2 FQGNSA. The CDR3 here is CASSYGRDTDTQYF. In nucleotides, the CDR3 is TGTGCCAGCAGCTACGGGCGGGACACAGATACGCAGTATTTT.

The V and J genes are TRBV4-3 and TRBJ2-7; tentative D call: TRBD1 (6 bases). CDR1 is LGHNA and CDR2 is YSLEER in the germline V gene. V lost 2 bases, J lost 1 base, and 12 bases lay in between. The CDR3 is made up of 15 amino acids. The CDR3 DNA reads TGCGCCAGCAGCCAATACAGACAGGAATCCTACGAGCAGTACTTC. Translated: CASSQYRQESYEQYF.

The CDR3 loop reads CASSPEARDRVVGEPWAAINEQFF. The CDR3 bases are TGTGCCAGCTCACCAGAAGCCAGAGACAGGGTTGTAGGGGAACCTTGGGCGGCAATCAATGAGCAGTTCTTC. V is TRBV18 and J is TRBJ2-1; TRBD1 matches at 7 bases. The V gene end was trimmed by 2 bases and the J gene end by 6 bases; junction bases not matched to a gene: 34. Germline CDR1 KGHSH, CDR2 LQKENI. The CDR3 length is 24 residues.

In DNA, the CDR3 is TGTGCCACCAGCAGATCTAACACCGGGGAGACCTACGAGCAGTACTTC. This translates into CATSRSNTGETYEQYF. This chain links TRBV15 with TRBJ2-7; a possible D gene is TRBD2 (5 bases). Germline-derived CDR1 and CDR2 are LNHNV and YYDKDF (reference sequence). The CDR3 consists of 16 residues. V dropped 2 bases and J dropped 2 bases, with 16 bases sitting between them.

The rearrangement links TRBV19 to TRBJ1-1; no definite D call. V was pared by 5 bases and J by 4 bases, with 11 bases between. Germline lookup yields CDR1 LNHDA and CDR2 SQIVND (reference sequence). This CDR3 has 13 amino acids. The CDR3 coding sequence is TGTGCCAGTAGTGATGTAGGGAGCACTGAAGCTTTCTTT. This translates into CASSDVGSTEAFF.

The chain employs TRBV5-5 and TRBJ1-4, with TRBD1 matching 8 bases. This CDR3 has 17 amino acids. V lost 2 bases, J lost 0 bases, and 6 bases stayed unmatched. Germline assignment: CDR1 SGHKS and CDR2 YYEKEE (reference sequence). DNA for the CDR3: TGTGCCAGCAGCTTAGGACAGGGACGAGCAACTAATGAAAAACTGTTTTTT. This encodes CASSLGQGRATNEKLFF. Full variable domain (remainder filled in from reference TRBV5-5 and TRBJ1-4): DAGVTQSPTHLIKTRGQQVTLRCSPISGHKSVSWYQQVLGQGPQFIFQYYEKEERGRGNFPDRFSARQFPNYSSELNVNALLLGDSALYLCASSLGQGRATNEKLFFGSGTQLSVL.

The V and J genes are TRBV29-1 and TRBJ1-1; 8 nucleotides line up with TRBD1. The CDR3 consists of 13 residues. Germline CDR1 is SQVTM and CDR2 is ANQGSEA. V shed 6 bases and J 4 bases; nucleotides not matched to a gene: 7. CDR3 region: CSVVGQGGTEAFF. The DNA for the CDR3 is TGCAGCGTGGTAGGACAGGGTGGCACTGAAGCTTTCTTT.

Concerning this clone: One junction end does not reproduce the germline sequence, and a read error may be involved. The chain couples TRBV6-1 to TRBJ2-7, with 12 nucleotides matching TRBD2. The CDR3 has 15 residues. Germline values: CDR1 MNHNS, CDR2 SASEGT. Here the CDR3 DNA reads TGTGCCAGCAGTGCCTCTCTAGCGGGGGGGCTTGTTAGGAACTTC. This codes for CASSASLAGGLVRNF.

The rearrangement joins TRBV6-5 to TRBJ1-1, with D unresolved. Trimming shortened V by 0 bases and J by 4 bases, and 6 bases separated the two germline ends. Germline CDR1 reads MNHEY; CDR2 reads SVGAGI. The CDR3 length is 13 residues. The CDR3 here is CASSYSGSTEAFF. The CDR3 region has the DNA TGTGCCAGCAGTTACTCAGGGAGCACTGAAGCTTTCTTT.

The genes are TRBV5-4 and TRBJ2-1; 11 nucleotides match TRBD2. The ends lost 4 bases at V and 4 bases at J; junction bases unmatched: 4. Germline assignment: CDR1 SGHNT and CDR2 YYREEE (reference sequence). The CDR3 totals 15 residues. In DNA, the CDR3 is TGTGCCAGCAGCGGGGGGACTAGCGGATACAATGAGCAGTTCTTC. Protein product: CASSGGTSGYNEQFF.

The J gene is TRBJ2-3, the V gene TRBV27; 14 nucleotides align to TRBD2. The CDR3 consists of 17 residues. Germline V gene lookup returns CDR1 MNHEY and CDR2 SMNVEV (reference sequence). Germline trimming cut 6 bases from V and 5 bases from J; bases unmatched to any gene: 10. CDR3: CASSVLGTSGGGDTQYF. The CDR3 nucleotides are TGTGCCAGCAGCGTACTTGGGACTAGCGGGGGCGGAGATACGCAGTATTTT.

The chain links TRBV10-1 to TRBJ1-1; D call uncertain. The CDR3 is 15 residues long. The V gene's germline CDR1 is WNHNN and CDR2 SYGVQD (reference sequence). V gave up 0 bases and J gave up 4 bases, with 12 bases separating them. The CDR3 DNA follows: TGCGCCAGCAGTGAGTCGGCGGGGTTTGGCACTGAAGCTTTCTTT. It codes for CASSESAGFGTEAFF.

This clone was detected only once. J is TRBJ1-5 and V is TRBV19, with D possibly matching TRBD1 (5 bases). CDR1 and CDR2 (germline): LNHDA, SQIVND (reference sequence). V shed 5 bases and J shed 0 bases, with 8 bases lying between them. There are 14 residues in the CDR3. The CDR3: CASSRRDSNQPQHF. The CDR3 coding sequence is TGTGCCAGTAGTCGCAGGGATAGCAATCAGCCCCAGCATTTT.

V usage is TRBV6-1 and J usage is TRBJ1-3; D might be TRBD1 (5 bases). Trimming took 3 bases from V and 2 from J, leaving 20 bases between them. CDR1 and CDR2 from the germline V gene are MNHNS and SASEGT. The CDR3 contains 18 residues. CDR3 sequence: CASSDAVIGVPAGNTIYF. CDR3 nucleotides: TGTGCCAGCAGTGACGCCGTAATAGGGGTACCTGCTGGAAACACCATATATTTT.

This clone is a singleton in its sample. DNA for the CDR3: TGTGCCAGCTCACTTACATCCTCCACCGGGACAGGGTTGTACGAGCAGTACTTC. This codes for CASSLTSSTGTGLYEQYF. V is TRBV18 and J is TRBJ2-7; 9 bases are a match to TRBD1. V lost 4 bases, J lost 4 bases, and 17 bases stayed unmatched. The CDR3 has 18 residues. The germline gives CDR1 KGHSH, CDR2 LQKENI.

J is TRBJ2-7 and V is TRBV7-8; 10 bases match TRBD1. The junction had 7 bases not matched to a gene; V was cut back by 6 bases and J by 5 bases. This CDR3 has 14 amino acids. Germline V gene lookup returns CDR1 SGHVS and CDR2 FQNEAQ. Here the CDR3 DNA reads TGTGCCAGCAGTCATGGGACAGGGGATGACGAGCAGTACTTC. Protein sequence: CASSHGTGDDEQYF.

The chain combines TRBV14 with TRBJ1-2; D not resolved. V lost 5 bases and J 2 bases, leaving 15 bases between the germline ends. In germline, CDR1 is SGHDN, CDR2 FVKESK. This CDR3 region has 15 residues. The CDR3 DNA sequence: TGTGCCAGCAGCTCCAATCCTATCCTAAACTATGGCTACACCTTC. Translating gives CASSSNPILNYGYTF.

The rearrangement uses TRBV21-1 and TRBJ2-1; the table calls TRBD2, which could not be checked here. TRBV21-1 is shown as a pseudogene. This CDR3 comprises 16 residues. DNA for the CDR3: TGTGCCAGCAGCAAAGATGAAGAGCGGGAGAGCGATGAGCAGTTCTTC. Translated: CASSKDEERESDEQFF.

The gene calls are TRBV13 and TRBJ2-7; 10 nucleotides align to TRBD1. The germline V gene encodes CDR1 PRHDT and CDR2 FYEKMQ (reference sequence). The CDR3 totals 18 residues. The ends lost 0 bases at V and 1 base at J; junction bases unmatched: 9. CDR3 amino acids: CASSLGYPGTGESYEQYF. CDR3 in DNA: TGTGCCAGCAGCTTAGGCTACCCCGGGACAGGGGAGTCCTACGAGCAGTACTTC.

The V call is TRBV4-2, the J call TRBJ2-3; TRBD1 aligns across 8 bases. The CDR3 consists of 15 residues. V shed 3 bases, J shed 3 bases, and the junction held 5 bases outside the gene matches. Germline CDR1 reads LGHNA; CDR2 reads YNFKEQ. The CDR3 spells CASSHGQGVTDTQYF. CDR3 sequence (DNA): TGTGCCAGCAGCCACGGACAGGGCGTTACAGATACGCAGTATTTT.

The chain carries TRBV27 and TRBJ2-4; tentatively, D is TRBD1 (5 bases). Trimming pared 5 bases from V and 0 bases from J, leaving 17 bases between. Germline V gene data show CDR1 as MNHEY and CDR2 as SMNVEV (reference sequence). The CDR3 totals 17 residues. The CDR3 bases are TGTGCCAGCAGTACCAGAACCCAGGGATTAGCCAAAAACATTCAGTACTTC. This sequence encodes CASSTRTQGLAKNIQYF.

The V and J genes are TRBV25-1 and TRBJ1-2, with TRBD1 identical over 8 bases. Trimming took 5 bases from V and 4 from J; bases not matched to a gene: 3. Germline V lookup: CDR1 MGHDK, CDR2 SYGVNS. The CDR3 extends over 13 amino acids. Here the CDR3 reads CASSTGGTYGYTF. Written as DNA, the CDR3 is TGTGCCAGCAGTACAGGGGGAACCTATGGCTACACCTTC.

This clone appeared once. V and J are TRBV11-2 and TRBJ2-3, with TRBD2 as a possible D gene (6 bases). Trimming cost V 1 base and J 2 bases, with 13 bases left between them. The germline CDR1 and CDR2 sequences are SGHAT and FQNNGV. The CDR3 runs to 16 residues. The CDR3 reads CASSLGYLATTDTQYF. As DNA, the CDR3 is TGTGCCAGCAGCTTAGGTTACCTAGCGACCACAGATACGCAGTATTTT.

The rearrangement joins TRBV5-8 to TRBJ1-5, with D possibly being TRBD1 (5 bases). Germline lookup yields CDR1 SGHTS and CDR2 YDEGEE. The CDR3 spans 15 residues. With 1 base removed from V and 5 bases from J, the gap between germline ends came to 13 bases. The DNA for the CDR3 is TGTGCCAGCAGCTTGCGGCAGGGCGGTGATCAGCCCCAGCATTTT. Translating it yields CASSLRQGGDQPQHF.

V is TRBV30 and J is TRBJ2-7, with 10 bases identical to TRBD1. Germline loops: CDR1 GTSNPN, CDR2 SVGIG (reference sequence). V shed 1 base, J shed 0 bases, and the junction held 9 bases outside the gene matches. The length of the CDR3 is 17 residues. CDR3 sequence (DNA): TGTGCCTGGAGTGACTATTCGGGACAGGGGACCTCCTACGAGCAGTACTTC. Encoded protein: CAWSDYSGQGTSYEQYF.

This chain uses TRBV18 with TRBJ1-5; TRBD1 matches at 8 bases. The V segment lost 3 bases and the J segment 2 bases; nucleotides outside the gene matches: 6. This CDR3 contains 16 residues. The V gene's germline CDR1 is KGHSH and CDR2 LQKENI. CDR3 in amino acids: CASSPMDRVGNQPQHF. The CDR3 coding sequence is TGTGCCAGCTCACCCATGGACAGGGTGGGCAATCAGCCCCAGCATTTT.

The chain carries TRBV30 and TRBJ2-7; weak D call: TRBD2 (6 bases). Germline V gene sequence: CDR1 GTSNPN, CDR2 SVGIG (reference sequence). This CDR3 has 15 amino acids. Trimming removed 1 base at V and 2 bases at J, with 15 bases between. This CDR3 is CAWSGRGGIPYEQYF. The DNA for the CDR3 is TGTGCCTGGAGTGGCCGTGGGGGGATCCCCTACGAGCAGTACTTC.

This clone was recorded only once. The CDR3 bases are TGTGCCAGCAGCTTAGGCGAGGTTAAGGTGGGGCTCCAAGAGACCCAGTACTTC. It translates to CASSLGEVKVGLQETQYF. The chain employs TRBV7-9 and TRBJ2-5, with D possibly TRBD1 on 5 matching bases. The CDR3 contains 18 residues. Germline V gene sequence: CDR1 SEHNR, CDR2 FQNEAQ (reference sequence). V dropped 1 base and J dropped 1 base, with 19 bases sitting between them.

The CDR3 sequence: CASNLFKVRDSGSTRYEQYF. CDR3 DNA: TGTGCCAGCAACCTGTTTAAGGTGAGAGATAGCGGGAGCACTCGTTACGAGCAGTACTTC. The rearrangement links TRBV27 to TRBJ2-7, with TRBD2 matching 9 bases. Germline loops: CDR1 MNHEY, CDR2 SMNVEV (reference sequence). CDR3 size: 20 residues. The V segment lost 7 bases and the J segment 4 bases; nucleotides outside the gene matches: 26.

This chain joins TRBV4-1 and TRBJ1-2, with a weak D call TRBD1 (5 bases). This CDR3 is 11 amino acids long. V gave up 3 bases and J gave up 7 bases, with 6 bases separating them. Germline CDR1 is MGHRA and CDR2 is YSYEKL. The CDR3 bases are TGCGCCAGCAGCCAGGGGGGTGGCTACACCTTC. Translation: CASSQGGGYTF.